The 8 T cell receptor beta chains presented below share a single source sample, sequenced in a study of cytomegalovirus exposure and HLA in healthy donors. 13 Jbeta primers and 60 Vbeta primers were used for the PCR. The repertoire was sequenced with immunoSEQ multiplex PCR; TCRdb's copy has only in-frame clones and lacks some. The sample shows 180,000 or so clones, roughly 80% of them seen only once. Sequencing was performed on PBMCs. The source of these receptors is a female donor in good health and CMV-seronegative.

The chain combines TRBV7-9 with TRBJ1-1, with TRBD1 matching 7 bases. The junction had 10 bases not matched to a gene; V was cut back by 8 bases and J by 1 base. Per germline, CDR1 SEHNR and CDR2 FQNEAQ (reference sequence). The CDR3 is made up of 15 amino acids. CDR3 sequence: CASHPKGQPNTEAFF. For the CDR3, the DNA is TGTGCCAGCCACCCAAAGGGACAGCCGAACACTGAAGCTTTCTTT.

The rearrangement links TRBV10-3 to TRBJ2-7; 9 bases fit TRBD1. V lost 10 bases to trimming and J lost 3 bases; unmatched junction nucleotides: 10. CDR3 length equals 14 residues. CDR1 and CDR2 from the germline V gene are ENHRY and SYGVKD. In DNA form, the CDR3 reads TGTGCCACTTGGGACAGGGCGGGTGACTACGAGCAGTACTTC. It translates to CATWDRAGDYEQYF.

The V and J genes are TRBV28 and TRBJ1-2; a possible D gene is TRBD1 (6 bases). V lost 5 bases and J 2 bases, leaving 6 bases between the germline ends. The CDR3 is made up of 12 amino acids. Germline CDR1 MDHEN, CDR2 SYDVKM. The CDR3 DNA reads TGTGCCAGCAGTGGGGGCAACTATGGCTACACCTTC. This gives the protein CASSGGNYGYTF.

The sample holds a few counts of this clone. This chain connects TRBV30 to TRBJ1-5; D is unresolved. The germline V gene has CDR1 GTSNPN and CDR2 SVGIG (reference sequence). The CDR3 extends over 10 amino acids. Trimming cost V 3 bases and J 8 bases, with 5 bases left between them. Here the CDR3 reads CAWRREPQHF. The DNA for the CDR3 is TGTGCCTGGAGGAGGGAGCCCCAGCATTTT.

This clone occurred once. The V gene is TRBV5-6, the J gene TRBJ2-1, with TRBD1 as a possible D gene (5 bases). Germline V gives CDR1 SGHDT, CDR2 YYEEEE. This CDR3 is 14 amino acids long. V lost 2 bases and J lost 0, with 6 bases in between. In DNA, the CDR3 is TGTGCCAGCAGCTTTCAGGGCTCCTACAATGAGCAGTTCTTC. This encodes CASSFQGSYNEQFF. Complete variable domain (other parts from reference TRBV5-6 and TRBJ2-1): DAGVTQSPTHLIKTRGQQVTLRCSPKSGHDTVSWYQQALGQGPQFIFQYYEEEERQRGNFPDRFSGHQFPNYSSELNVNALLLGDSALYLCASSFQGSYNEQFFGPGTRLTVL.

The chain joins TRBV15 to TRBJ2-7, with 9 positions matching TRBD2. J was trimmed by 7 bases and V by 1 base; bases with no gene match: 5. The CDR3 is 14 amino acids. Germline values: CDR1 LNHNV, CDR2 YYDKDF (reference sequence). CDR3 DNA: TGTGCCACCAGCAGAGGGCGGGAGGGCCGTGAGCAGTACTTC. This codes for CATSRGREGREQYF. Full variable domain (missing parts from reference TRBV15 and TRBJ2-7): DAMVIQNPRYQVTQFGKPVTLSCSQTLNHNVMYWYQQKSSQAPKLLFHYYDKDFNNEADTPDNFQSRRPNTSFCFLDIRSPGLGDTAMYLCATSRGREGREQYFGPGTRLTVT.

V gene TRBV7-9 combines with J gene TRBJ1-6, with D unclear. Germline-derived CDR1 and CDR2 are SEHNR and FQNEAQ (reference sequence). The germline V and J ends were trimmed by 3 bases and 0 bases, with 12 bases remaining between them. This CDR3 region has 17 residues. The CDR3 sequence is CASSFPVSSSYNSPLHF. The CDR3 DNA sequence: TGTGCCAGCAGCTTCCCGGTTTCTAGCTCCTATAATTCACCCCTCCACTTT.

The V call is TRBV19, the J call TRBJ1-1; D gene ambiguous. V lost 1 base and J lost 5, with 8 bases in between. Germline V lookup: CDR1 LNHDA, CDR2 SQIVND (reference sequence). CDR3 length: 13 amino acids. The CDR3: CASSIGTSTEAFF. In DNA, the CDR3 is TGTGCCAGTAGTATAGGAACCAGTACTGAAGCTTTCTTT.